The 16 T cell receptor beta chains given below trace back to one sample, sequenced in a study of shared clonotypes between healthy human individuals. The data were produced by immunoSEQ multiplex PCR, yet TCRdb's version contains in-frame clones alone and is incomplete. Seen here are about 610,000 clones, about 97% observed once, and the top ten hold around 0.057%. Sequenced sample: naive CD4+ T cells sorted from blood. The subset denotes: CD45RA+ positively selected. The receptors were gathered from a woman in her twenties or thirties in good health.

CDR3: CASSSGLAPTVNEQFF. Written as DNA, the CDR3 is TGCGCCAGCAGCTCGGGACTAGCACCTACGGTGAATGAGCAGTTCTTC. V and J are TRBV5-1 and TRBJ2-1, with 9 bases identical to TRBD2. The junction had 11 bases not matched to a gene; V was cut back by 3 bases and J by 7 bases. Looked up from germline, CDR1 is SGHRS and CDR2 is YFSETQ. CDR3 length equals 16 residues.

The chain combines TRBV28 with TRBJ2-2, with TRBD1 identical over 9 bases. The germline V gene encodes CDR1 MDHEN and CDR2 SYDVKM. The CDR3 extends over 16 amino acids. The V gene end was trimmed by 3 bases and the J gene end by 3 bases; junction bases not matched to a gene: 5. The CDR3 loop reads CASSFGGTGYTGELFF. Written as DNA, the CDR3 is TGTGCCAGCAGTTTTGGCGGGACAGGGTACACCGGGGAGCTGTTTTTT.

The V and J genes are TRBV4-2 and TRBJ2-7; TRBD2 agrees at 7 bases. The CDR3 sequence is 17 residues long. J gave up 5 bases and V 1 base, and 14 bases lay outside the gene matches. CDR1 is LGHNA, CDR2 YNFKEQ, per germline. CDR3 DNA: TGTGCCAGCAGCCAAGTCGACGGGGGAGGGCCGCCTCACGAGCAGTACTTC. Protein: CASSQVDGGGPPHEQYF.

The chain is built from TRBV6-5 and TRBJ1-1; unclear D gene. V was clipped by 4 bases and J by 4 bases, with 10 bases between them. The CDR3 extends over 13 amino acids. Germline V gene data show CDR1 as MNHEY and CDR2 as SVGAGI. The CDR3 region has the DNA TGTGCCAGCAGTTCCTACATGGGCACTGAAGCTTTCTTT. It codes for CASSSYMGTEAFF.

This chain links TRBV7-7 with TRBJ1-6, with D perhaps matching TRBD1 (6 bases). Germline-derived CDR1 and CDR2 are SSHAT and FNYEAQ (reference sequence). The V gene lost 5 bases and the J gene lost 5 bases, with 22 bases spanning the gap. The CDR3 contains 18 residues. The CDR3 nucleotides read TGTGCCAGCAGCGGTGGTTGGCAGGGGTGCTACCATAATTCACCCCTCCACTTT. Amino acids: CASSGGWQGCYHNSPLHF.

CDR3 sequence (DNA): TGTGCCAGCGGACGAGAGCGTGTATATAGCACAGATACGCAGTATTTT. Residues: CASGRERVYSTDTQYF. The chain joins TRBV27 to TRBJ2-3; D is undetermined. Germline assignment: CDR1 MNHEY and CDR2 SMNVEV (reference sequence). The CDR3 covers 16 residues. Trimming left V 8 bases short and J 0 bases short, with 18 bases between.

This chain links TRBV27 with TRBJ2-1; weak D call: TRBD1 (5 bases). The CDR3 loop spans 15 amino acids. Trimming took 5 bases from V and 6 from J, leaving 17 bases between them. The germline CDR1 and CDR2 sequences are MNHEY and SMNVEV (reference sequence). DNA of the CDR3: TGTGCCAGCAGTGCCCAGGGTAGGCTAGGCAATGAGCAGTTCTTC. The encoded protein is CASSAQGRLGNEQFF.

CDR3 sequence (DNA): TGTGCCAGCAGTGTCGAGGGGGCGGGGACCGGGGAGCTGTTTTTT. Protein product: CASSVEGAGTGELFF. The gene calls are TRBV28 and TRBJ2-2; perhaps TRBD1 as D (7 bases). Deletions cut 5 bases from V and 5 bases from J, with 15 bases between. The CDR3 is made up of 15 amino acids. CDR1 and CDR2 from the germline V gene are MDHEN and SYDVKM.

The gene calls are TRBV30 and TRBJ2-7; 8 nucleotides align to TRBD2. The germline CDR1 and CDR2 sequences are GTSNPN and SVGIG (reference sequence). The CDR3 sequence is 15 residues long. Trimming cost V 3 bases and J 4 bases; bases outside gene matches: 11. The CDR3 protein is CAWRPQREIYYEQYF. Written as DNA, the CDR3 is TGTGCCTGGAGGCCCCAGCGGGAGATTTATTACGAGCAGTACTTC.

The rearrangement joins TRBV5-1 to TRBJ1-3, with D uncertain. Germline V gene data show CDR1 as SGHRS and CDR2 as YFSETQ. The CDR3 spans 15 residues. The V end lost 4 bases, the J end lost 0 bases, and 11 bases lay between the germline ends. CDR3 region: CASSPGVGSGNTIYF. The CDR3 nucleotides are TGCGCCAGCAGCCCCGGTGTGGGCTCTGGAAACACCATATATTTT.

The rearrangement links TRBV5-1 to TRBJ2-7, with D hard to call. CDR3 length: 16 amino acids. Trimming left V 0 bases short and J 3 bases short, with 16 bases between. Germline CDR1 and CDR2: SGHRS and YFSETQ. The CDR3 here is CASSLDGPTLYYEQYF. CDR3 DNA sequence: TGCGCCAGCAGCTTGGATGGCCCTACTTTATACTACGAGCAGTACTTC. Complete variable domain (other parts from reference TRBV5-1 and TRBJ2-7): KAGVTQTPRYLIKTRGQQVTLSCSPISGHRSVSWYQQTPGQGLQFLFEYFSETQRNKGNFPGRFSGRQFSNSRSEMNVSTLELGDSALYLCASSLDGPTLYYEQYFGPGTRLTVT.

The V gene is TRBV4-2, the J gene TRBJ2-3; 11 bases line up with TRBD2. Losses at the gene ends were 0 bases for V and 3 bases for J; bases not matched to a gene: 5. CDR1 and CDR2 (germline): LGHNA, YNFKEQ. The CDR3 has 17 residues. The CDR3 protein is CASSQDRASGRTDTQYF. The CDR3 nucleotides read TGTGCCAGCAGCCAAGATAGGGCTAGCGGGAGGACAGATACGCAGTATTTT.

The chain couples TRBV11-3 to TRBJ2-7; D gene uncertain. Germline assignment: CDR1 SGHNT and CDR2 YENEEA. The CDR3 runs to 13 residues. V gave up 2 bases and J gave up 3 bases, with 8 bases separating them. CDR3 protein: CASSLSVDYEQYF. The DNA of the CDR3 is TGTGCCAGCAGCTTATCGGTAGACTACGAGCAGTACTTC.

Concerning this clone itself: Other nucleotide sequences from this sample produce the same CDR3. The gene calls are TRBV5-1 and TRBJ1-5; 10 bases align to TRBD1. Germline V CDR1 and CDR2: SGHRS, YFSETQ. Trimming removed 4 bases from V and 2 bases from J; junction bases left unmatched: 3. This CDR3 contains 15 residues. The CDR3 loop is CASSLGQGGNQPQHF. In DNA form, the CDR3 reads TGCGCCAGCAGCCTTGGACAGGGGGGCAATCAGCCCCAGCATTTT.

The chain couples TRBV6-1 to TRBJ2-3; 12 nucleotides match TRBD1. The CDR3 is 14 amino acids. In germline, CDR1 is MNHNS, CDR2 SASEGT. The ends lost 8 bases at V and 4 bases at J; junction bases unmatched: 4. CDR3 protein: CASGGTGGPDTQYF. CDR3 sequence (DNA): TGTGCCAGCGGAGGGACAGGGGGCCCAGATACGCAGTATTTT.

The chain carries TRBV4-1 and TRBJ2-7; no definite D call. In germline, CDR1 is MGHRA, CDR2 YSYEKL. The CDR3 is made up of 13 amino acids. The germline V and J ends were trimmed by 4 bases and 12 bases, with 19 bases remaining between them. CDR3 nucleotide sequence: TGCGCCAGCAGCCCAGTTGGCCTGGCCTTGCGGTACTTC. Its translation: CASSPVGLALRYF.